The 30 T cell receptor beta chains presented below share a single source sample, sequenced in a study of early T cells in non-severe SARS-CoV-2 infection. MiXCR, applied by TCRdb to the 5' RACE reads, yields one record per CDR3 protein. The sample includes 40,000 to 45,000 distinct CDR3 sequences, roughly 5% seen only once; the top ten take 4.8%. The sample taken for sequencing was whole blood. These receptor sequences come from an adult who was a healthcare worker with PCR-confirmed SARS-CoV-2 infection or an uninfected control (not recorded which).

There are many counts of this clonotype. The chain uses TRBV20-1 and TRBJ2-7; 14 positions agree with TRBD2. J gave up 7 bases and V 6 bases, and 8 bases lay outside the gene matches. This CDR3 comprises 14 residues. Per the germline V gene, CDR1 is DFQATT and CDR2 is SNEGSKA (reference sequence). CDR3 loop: CSAYVGLAGVEQYF. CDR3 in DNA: TGCAGTGCGTACGTGGGACTAGCGGGAGTTGAGCAGTACTTC.

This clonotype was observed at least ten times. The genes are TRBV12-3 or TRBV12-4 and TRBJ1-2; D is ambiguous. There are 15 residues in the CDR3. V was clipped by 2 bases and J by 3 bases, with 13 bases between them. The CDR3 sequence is CASSLFGRSYYGYTF. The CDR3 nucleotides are TGTGCCAGCAGTTTATTCGGCAGATCATACTATGGCTACACCTTC.

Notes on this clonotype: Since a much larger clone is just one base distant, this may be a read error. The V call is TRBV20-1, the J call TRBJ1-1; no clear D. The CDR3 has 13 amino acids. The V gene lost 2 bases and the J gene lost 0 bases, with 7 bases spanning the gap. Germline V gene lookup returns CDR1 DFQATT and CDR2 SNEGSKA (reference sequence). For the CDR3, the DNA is TGCAGTGCTAGAACTCCGATGAACACTGAAGCTTTCTTT. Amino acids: CSARTPMNTEAFF.

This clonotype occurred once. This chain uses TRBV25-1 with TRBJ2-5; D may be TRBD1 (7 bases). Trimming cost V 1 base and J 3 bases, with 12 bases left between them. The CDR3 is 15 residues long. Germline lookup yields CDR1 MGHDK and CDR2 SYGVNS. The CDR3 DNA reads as TGTGCCAGCAGTGAATTCGGGGGACAGAAAGAGACCCAGTACTTC. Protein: CASSEFGGQKETQYF.

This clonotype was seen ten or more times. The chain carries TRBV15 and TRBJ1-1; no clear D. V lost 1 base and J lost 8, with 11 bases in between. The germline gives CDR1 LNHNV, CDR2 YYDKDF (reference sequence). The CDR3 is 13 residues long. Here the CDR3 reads CATSRATDLEAFF. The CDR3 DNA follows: TGTGCCACCAGCAGAGCAACGGATCTCGAAGCTTTCTTT.

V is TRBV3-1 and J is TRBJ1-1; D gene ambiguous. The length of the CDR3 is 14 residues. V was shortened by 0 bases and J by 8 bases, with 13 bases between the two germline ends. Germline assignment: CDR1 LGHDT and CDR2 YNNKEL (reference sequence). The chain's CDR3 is CASSQEGPGREAFF. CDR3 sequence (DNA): TGTGCCAGCAGCCAAGAGGGCCCAGGAAGAGAAGCTTTCTTT. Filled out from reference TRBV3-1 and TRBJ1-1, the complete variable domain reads DTAVSQTPKYLVTQMGNDKSIKCEQNLGHDTMYWYKQDSKKFLKIMFSYNNKELIINETVPNRFSPKSPDKAHLNLHINSLELGDSAVYFCASSQEGPGREAFFGQGTRLTVV.

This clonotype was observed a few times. CDR3 DNA sequence: TGTGCCAGCAGTAACCTGGGCTATGGCTACACCTTC. Translated: CASSNLGYGYTF. This chain links TRBV12-3 or TRBV12-4 with TRBJ1-2, with D unclear. V lost 5 bases to trimming and J lost 4 bases, with 8 bases between them. This CDR3 comprises 12 residues.

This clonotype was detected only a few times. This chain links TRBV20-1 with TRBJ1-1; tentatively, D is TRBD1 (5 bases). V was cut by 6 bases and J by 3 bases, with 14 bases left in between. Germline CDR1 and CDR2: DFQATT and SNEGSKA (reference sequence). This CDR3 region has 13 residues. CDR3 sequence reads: CSAPGVEDTEAFF. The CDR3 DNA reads TGCAGTGCGCCGGGGGTTGAGGACACTGAAGCTTTCTTT.

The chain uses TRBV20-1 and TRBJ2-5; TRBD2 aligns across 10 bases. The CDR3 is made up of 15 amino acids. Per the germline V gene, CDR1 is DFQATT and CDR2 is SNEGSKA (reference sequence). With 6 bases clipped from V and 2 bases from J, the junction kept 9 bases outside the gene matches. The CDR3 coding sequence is TGCAGTGCCGGTGATAGCGGGGGGTCGCAAGAGACCCAGTACTTC. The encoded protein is CSAGDSGGSQETQYF.

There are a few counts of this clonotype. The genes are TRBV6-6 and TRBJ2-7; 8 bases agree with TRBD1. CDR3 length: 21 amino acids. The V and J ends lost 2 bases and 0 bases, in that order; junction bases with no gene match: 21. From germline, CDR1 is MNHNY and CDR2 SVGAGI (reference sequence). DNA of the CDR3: TGTGCCAGCAGTTACAGCGGGTTTGGACAGGGCCCTACTATCTACTCCTACGAGCAGTACTTC. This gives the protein CASSYSGFGQGPTIYSYEQYF.

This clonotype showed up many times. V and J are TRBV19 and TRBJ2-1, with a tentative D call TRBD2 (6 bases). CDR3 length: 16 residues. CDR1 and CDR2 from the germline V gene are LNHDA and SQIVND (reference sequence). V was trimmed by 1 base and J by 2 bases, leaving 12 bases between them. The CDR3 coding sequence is TGTGCCAGTAGTATAGTAGGAGGGACCACCTACAATGAGCAGTTCTTC. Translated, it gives CASSIVGGTTYNEQFF.

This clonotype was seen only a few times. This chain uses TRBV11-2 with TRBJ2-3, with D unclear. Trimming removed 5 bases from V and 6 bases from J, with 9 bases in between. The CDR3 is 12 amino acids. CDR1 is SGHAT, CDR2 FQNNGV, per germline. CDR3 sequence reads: CASSPRLDTQYF. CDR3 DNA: TGTGCCAGCAGCCCTCGCTTGGATACGCAGTATTTT.

The CDR3 DNA reads as TGTGCCAGTAGTACGACAGGGCTCGGGGAGCTGTTTTTT. Protein sequence: CASSTTGLGELFF. V gene TRBV19 combines with J gene TRBJ2-2, with 7 bases aligning to TRBD1. Germline values: CDR1 LNHDA, CDR2 SQIVND (reference sequence). This CDR3 is 13 amino acids long. The trim removed 4 bases at V and 7 bases at J, leaving 3 bases unmatched.

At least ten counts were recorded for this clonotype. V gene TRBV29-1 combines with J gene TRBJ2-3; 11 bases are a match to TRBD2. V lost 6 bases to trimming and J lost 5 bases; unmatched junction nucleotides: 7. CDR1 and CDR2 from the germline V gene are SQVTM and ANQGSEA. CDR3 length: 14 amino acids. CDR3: CSVLSGGARDTQYF. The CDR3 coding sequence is TGCAGCGTCCTTAGCGGGGGGGCCCGAGATACGCAGTATTTT.

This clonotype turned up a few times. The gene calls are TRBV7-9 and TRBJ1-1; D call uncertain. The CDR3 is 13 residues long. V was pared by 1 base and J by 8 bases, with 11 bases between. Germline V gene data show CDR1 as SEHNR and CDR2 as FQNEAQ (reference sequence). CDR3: CASSLVFATEAFF. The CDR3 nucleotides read TGTGCCAGCAGCTTAGTTTTTGCAACCGAAGCTTTCTTT.

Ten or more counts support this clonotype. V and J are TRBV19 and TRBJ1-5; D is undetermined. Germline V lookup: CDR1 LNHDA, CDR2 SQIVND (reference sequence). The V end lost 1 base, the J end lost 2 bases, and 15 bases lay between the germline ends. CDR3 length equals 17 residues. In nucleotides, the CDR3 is TGTGCCAGTAGTATAGGTGTAGGGATGTACGGCAATCAGCCCCAGCATTTT. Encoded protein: CASSIGVGMYGNQPQHF.

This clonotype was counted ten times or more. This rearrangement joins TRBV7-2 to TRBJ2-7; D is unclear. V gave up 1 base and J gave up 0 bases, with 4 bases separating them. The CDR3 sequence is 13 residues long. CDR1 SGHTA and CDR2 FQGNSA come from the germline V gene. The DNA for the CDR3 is TGTGCCAGCAGCTTAGTTAGCTCCTACGAGCAGTACTTC. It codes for CASSLVSSYEQYF.

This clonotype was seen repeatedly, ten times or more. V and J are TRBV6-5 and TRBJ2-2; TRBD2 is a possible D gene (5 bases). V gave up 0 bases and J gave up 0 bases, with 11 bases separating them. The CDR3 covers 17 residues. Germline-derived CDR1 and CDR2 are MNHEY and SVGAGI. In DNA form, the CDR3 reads TGTGCCAGCAGTTACTCTAGCGCTAGGCCGAACACCGGGGAGCTGTTTTTT. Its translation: CASSYSSARPNTGELFF.

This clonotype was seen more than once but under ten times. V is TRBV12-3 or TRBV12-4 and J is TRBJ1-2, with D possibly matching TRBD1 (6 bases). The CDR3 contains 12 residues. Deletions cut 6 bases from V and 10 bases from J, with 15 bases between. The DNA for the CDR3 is TGTGCCAGCAGCCGAGACACAGGGTCCTACACCTTC. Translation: CASSRDTGSYTF.

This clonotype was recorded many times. CDR3 DNA: TGTGCCAGCAGCACAGGGAAGGGGACTGAAGCTTTCTTT. The encoded protein is CASSTGKGTEAFF. The genes are TRBV28 and TRBJ1-1; tentatively, D is TRBD1 (6 bases). Germline V gives CDR1 MDHEN, CDR2 SYDVKM. The CDR3 is 13 residues long. V shed 6 bases and J shed 5 bases, with 13 bases lying between them.

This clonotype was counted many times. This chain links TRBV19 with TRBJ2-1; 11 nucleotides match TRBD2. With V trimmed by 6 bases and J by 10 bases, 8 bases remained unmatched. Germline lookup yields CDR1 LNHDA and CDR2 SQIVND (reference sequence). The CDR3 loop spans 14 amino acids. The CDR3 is CASRYSGRVGEQFF. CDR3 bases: TGTGCCAGTAGATATAGCGGGAGGGTCGGAGAGCAGTTCTTC. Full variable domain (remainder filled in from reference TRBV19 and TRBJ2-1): DGGITQSPKYLFRKEGQNVTLSCEQNLNHDAMYWYRQDPGQGLRLIYYSQIVNDFQKGDIAEGYSVSREKKESFPLTVTSAQKNPTAFYLCASRYSGRVGEQFFGPGTRLTVL.

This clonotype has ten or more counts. CDR3 protein: CASSLVSENQPQHF. The CDR3 nucleotides read TGTGCCAGCAGCTTGGTATCAGAAAATCAGCCCCAGCATTTT. This rearrangement joins TRBV5-5 to TRBJ1-5; D not resolved. The germline V and J ends were trimmed by 0 bases and 4 bases, with 8 bases remaining between them. Germline V CDR1 and CDR2: SGHKS, YYEKEE (reference sequence). The CDR3 runs to 14 residues.

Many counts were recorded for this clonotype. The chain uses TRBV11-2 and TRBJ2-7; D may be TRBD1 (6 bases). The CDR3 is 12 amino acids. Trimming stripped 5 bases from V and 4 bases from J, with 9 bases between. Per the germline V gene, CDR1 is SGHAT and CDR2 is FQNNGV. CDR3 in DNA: TGTGCCAGCAGCAATAGGGGGTACGAGCAGTACTTC. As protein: CASSNRGYEQYF.

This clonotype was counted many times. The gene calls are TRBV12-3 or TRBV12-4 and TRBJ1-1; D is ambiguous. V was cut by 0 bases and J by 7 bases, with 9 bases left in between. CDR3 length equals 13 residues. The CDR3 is CASSLAQRSEAFF. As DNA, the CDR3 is TGTGCCAGCAGTTTAGCGCAGAGGAGTGAAGCTTTCTTT.

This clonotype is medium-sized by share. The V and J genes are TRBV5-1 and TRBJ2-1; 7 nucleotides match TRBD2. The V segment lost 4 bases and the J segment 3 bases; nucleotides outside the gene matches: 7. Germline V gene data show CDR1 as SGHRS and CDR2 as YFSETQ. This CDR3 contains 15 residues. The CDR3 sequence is CASSLSGLYYNEQFF. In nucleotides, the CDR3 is TGCGCCAGCAGCCTCTCGGGACTATACTACAATGAGCAGTTCTTC.

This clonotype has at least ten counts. The DNA of the CDR3 is TGTGCCAGCAGTGGGGACAGGGGCACTGAAGCTTTCTTT. Amino acids: CASSGDRGTEAFF. The V call is TRBV6-6, the J call TRBJ1-1, with 10 bases that match TRBD1. The CDR3 sequence is 13 residues long. The V and J ends lost 5 bases and 4 bases, in that order; junction bases with no gene match: 1. In germline, CDR1 is MNHNY, CDR2 SVGAGI (reference sequence).

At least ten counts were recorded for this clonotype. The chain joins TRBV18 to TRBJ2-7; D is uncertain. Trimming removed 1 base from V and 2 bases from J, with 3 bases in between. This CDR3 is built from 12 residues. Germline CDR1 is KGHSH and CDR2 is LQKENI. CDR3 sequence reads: CASSPHPYEQYF. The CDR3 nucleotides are TGTGCCAGCTCACCACATCCCTACGAGCAGTACTTC.

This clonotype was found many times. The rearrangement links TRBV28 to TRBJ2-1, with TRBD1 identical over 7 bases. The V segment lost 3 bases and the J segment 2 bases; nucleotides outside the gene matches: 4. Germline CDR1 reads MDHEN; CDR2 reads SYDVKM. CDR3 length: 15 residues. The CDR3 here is CASSFQGEPYNEQFF. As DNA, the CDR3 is TGTGCCAGCAGTTTCCAGGGGGAGCCCTACAATGAGCAGTTCTTC. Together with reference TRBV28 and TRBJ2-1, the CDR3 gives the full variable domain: DVKVTQSSRYLVKRTGEKVFLECVQDMDHENMFWYRQDPGLGLRLIYFSYDVKMKEKGDIPEGYSVSREKKERFSLILESASTNQTSMYLCASSFQGEPYNEQFFGPGTRLTVL.

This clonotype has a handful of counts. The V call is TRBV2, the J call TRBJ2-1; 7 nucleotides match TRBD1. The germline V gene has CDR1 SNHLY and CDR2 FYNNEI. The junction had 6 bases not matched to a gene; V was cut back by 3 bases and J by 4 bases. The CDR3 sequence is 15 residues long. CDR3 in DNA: TGTGCCAGCAGTGACGGACAGGTTAATTACAATGAGCAGTTCTTC. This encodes CASSDGQVNYNEQFF.

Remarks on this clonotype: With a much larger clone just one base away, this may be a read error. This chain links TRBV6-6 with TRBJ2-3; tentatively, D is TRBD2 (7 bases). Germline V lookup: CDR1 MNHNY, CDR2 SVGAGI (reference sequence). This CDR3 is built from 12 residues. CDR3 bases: TGTGTCACCCGGGGGGCGGAAGATACGCAGTATTTT. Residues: CVTRGAEDTQYF.